These T cell receptor beta chains were read from a single sample in a study of a mutant IDH1 vaccine in newly diagnosed glioma. This table comes from immunoSEQ multiplex PCR, and its TCRdb copy is limited to in-frame clones, with some not included. Among tens of thousands of clones listed, 75% to 90% were seen once. Their antigen targets remain unknown. The sequencing used PBMCs, collected from a glioma patient whose treatment included an IDH1 peptide vaccine. The source of these receptors is a man aged 50-60 years with glioma. CDR3s include the opening cysteine and the closing phenylalanine or tryptophan. The D gene is left open where the match is weak. Where a row states a size, it is once, few, many or the class of an expanded clone; other rows omit it.

CDR3 length | clone size | J gene | V gene | D gene | CDR3 DNA | CDR3 protein
14 | NA | TRBJ2-1 | TRBV6-4 | TRBD2 | TGTGCCAGCAGTGAGGCTAGCGGGCAGGAAGAGCAGTTCTTC | CASSEASGQEEQFF
17 | once | TRBJ2-3 | TRBV9 | TRBD2 | TGTGCCAGCAGCGGGGCTAGCGGGAGTCTTAACACAGATACGCAGTATTTT | CASSGASGSLNTDTQYF
15 | NA | TRBJ1-4 | TRBV11-2 | NA | TGTGCCAGCAGCTTAGGGGCCGGAACTAATGAAAAACTGTTTTTT | CASSLGAGTNEKLFF
13 | NA | TRBJ1-6 | TRBV10-3 | NA | TGTGCCATCAGAGGGACCGGGCCCTCACCCCTCCACTTT | CAIRGTGPSPLHF
19 | NA | TRBJ1-1 | TRBV2 | TRBD1 | TGTGCCAGCAGGCCGGGAAGGACAGGGGGCAGGGAGGTGAACACTGAAGCTTTCTTT | CASRPGRTGGREVNTEAFF
18 | NA | TRBJ1-3 | TRBV7-2 | NA | TGTGCCAGCAGCGTACACCGGGTTGGACAGAGCTCTGGAAACACCATATATTTT | CASSVHRVGQSSGNTIYF
13 | NA | TRBJ1-1 | TRBV2 | TRBD1 | TGTGCCAGTACGGACAGGGTGAGCACTGAAGCTTTCTTT | CASTDRVSTEAFF
16 | NA | TRBJ1-4 | TRBV4-1 | NA | TGCGCCAGCAGCCAAGGGACTCCGGTGAGTAATGAAAAACTGTTTTTT | CASSQGTPVSNEKLFF
18 | NA | TRBJ2-2 | TRBV4-1 | NA | TGCGCCAGCAGCCAAAATCCTCCTACTAGCTCGAACACCGGGGAGCTGTTTTTT | CASSQNPPTSSNTGELFF
14 | once | TRBJ1-4 | TRBV15 | NA | TGTGCCACCAGCAGAGATTCAACTAATGAAAAACTGTTTTTT | CATSRDSTNEKLFF
13 | NA | TRBJ1-5 | TRBV6-1 | NA | TGTGCCAGCAGTGTGCAGGGGAATCAGCCCCAGCATTTT | CASSVQGNQPQHF
14 | few | TRBJ1-1 | TRBV10-3 | TRBD1 | TGTGCCATCAGTTCCACAGGGGCAAACACTGAAGCTTTCTTT | CAISSTGANTEAFF
13 | few | TRBJ2-7 | TRBV7-7 | NA | TGTGCCAGCAGCCGTTACAGCGTCTACGAGCAGTACTTC | CASSRYSVYEQYF